Described below is a single T cell receptor beta chain sequence and its context. The antigen remains undetermined. The V segment lost 3 bases and the J segment 4 bases; nucleotides outside the gene matches: 2. The CDR3 totals 15 residues. Germline V CDR1 and CDR2: KGHSH, LQKENI. This sample is drawn from a study of beta chain features in type 1 diabetes. The authors reverse transcribed all of the isolated RNA, so sequencing captured expressed TCRB transcripts. The data were produced by immunoSEQ multiplex PCR, yet TCRdb's version contains in-frame clones alone and is incomplete. The table lists more than 100,000 clones, around 8.8% of them singletons. General study results and limits: The study found moderately but significantly shorter TCRB CDR3s in all four CD4+ subsets of Type 1 diabetes patients.

V is TRBV18 and J is TRBJ1-6; 8 bases match TRBD1. This receptor was identified in a man aged 25 to 40 with type 1 diabetes. The specimen sequenced was central memory CD4+ T cells from blood. CDR3 amino acids: CASSPGQGYNSPLHF. CDR3 in DNA: TGTGCCAGCTCACCTGGACAGGGTTATAATTCACCCCTCCACTTT.